A selection of T cell receptor beta chains follows, all from one sample in a study of blood T cell repertoires in COVID-19. TCRdb's copy holds only in-frame clones and misses some; the assay was immunoSEQ multiplex PCR. Found here are around 140,000 clones, roughly 80% of them singletons; the top ten hold more than 3.5%. The sample taken for sequencing was peripheral blood. These TCRs come from a woman in her fifties or sixties with acute or convalescent COVID-19. CDR3s include the opening cysteine and the closing phenylalanine or tryptophan. Fields, in order: V gene, D gene, clone size, J gene, CDR3 DNA, CDR3 protein. A D gene is named only where the DNA matches it firmly. Size is stated for part of the rows, as once, few or many counts, or as a class when the clone is expanded.

v_gene: TRBV6-5; d_gene: NA; abundance: NA; j_gene: TRBJ1-1; CDR3nt: TGTGCCAGCAGACAGGGGAACACTGAAGCTTTCTTT; CDR3aa: CASRQGNTEAFF
v_gene: TRBV4-3; d_gene: TRBD1; abundance: NA; j_gene: TRBJ2-7; CDR3nt: TGCGCCAGCAGCCAAGTCGCAACAGGGGGCGAGCAGTACTTC; CDR3aa: CASSQVATGGEQYF
v_gene: TRBV6-5; d_gene: NA; abundance: NA; j_gene: TRBJ1-3; CDR3nt: TGTGCCAGCAGGCCCTTCGGGACTGGAAACACCATATATTTT; CDR3aa: CASRPFGTGNTIYF
v_gene: TRBV5-5; d_gene: TRBD2; abundance: NA; j_gene: TRBJ2-2; CDR3nt: TGTGCCAGCAGCGACCCTAGCGGGTGGGGCACCGGGGAGCTGTTTTTT; CDR3aa: CASSDPSGWGTGELFF
v_gene: TRBV29-1; d_gene: NA; abundance: NA; j_gene: TRBJ2-5; CDR3nt: TGCAGCGTTGCTGGGGGCAGGGAGACCCAGTACTTC; CDR3aa: CSVAGGRETQYF
v_gene: TRBV5-1; d_gene: NA; abundance: few; j_gene: TRBJ2-7; CDR3nt: TGCGCCAGCAGCTTGGCGGGGACTCTATACGAGCAGTACTTC; CDR3aa: CASSLAGTLYEQYF
v_gene: TRBV28; d_gene: NA; abundance: NA; j_gene: TRBJ1-5; CDR3nt: TGTGCCAGCAGAAAAGAGTATAGCAATCAGCCCCAGCATTTT; CDR3aa: CASRKEYSNQPQHF
v_gene: TRBV6-2/TRBV6-3; d_gene: NA; abundance: NA; j_gene: TRBJ2-2; CDR3nt: TGTGCCAGCAGTTACTCCGGTCAGGGGGGACAAGAGCTGTTTTTT; CDR3aa: CASSYSGQGGQELFF
v_gene: TRBV7-3; d_gene: TRBD2; abundance: NA; j_gene: TRBJ2-1; CDR3nt: TGTGCCAGCAGCTACGGGACTAGCGGGAGGCGGATAGGGAATGAGCAGTTCTTC; CDR3aa: CASSYGTSGRRIGNEQFF
v_gene: TRBV10-3; d_gene: NA; abundance: NA; j_gene: TRBJ2-7; CDR3nt: TGTGCCATCAGTGATTCGCAGGGTTCTCACGAGCAGTACTTC; CDR3aa: CAISDSQGSHEQYF
v_gene: TRBV14; d_gene: NA; abundance: NA; j_gene: TRBJ2-3; CDR3nt: TGTGCCAGCAGCCAAGATAAAACGGCGGGCCAGACAGATACGCAGTATTTT; CDR3aa: CASSQDKTAGQTDTQYF
v_gene: TRBV28; d_gene: NA; abundance: NA; j_gene: TRBJ2-6; CDR3nt: TGTGCCAGCAGGGGCTTCTCTGGGGCCAACGTCCTGACTTTC; CDR3aa: CASRGFSGANVLTF
v_gene: TRBV20-1; d_gene: NA; abundance: NA; j_gene: TRBJ2-4; CDR3nt: TGCAGTGCTCTCCGGGACATTCAGTACTTC; CDR3aa: CSALRDIQYF
v_gene: TRBV1; d_gene: NA; abundance: NA; j_gene: TRBJ2-1; CDR3nt: TGCACCAGCAGCCAAGAGACTAGCGGGATTGCAAATGAGCAGTTCTTC; CDR3aa: CTSSQETSGIANEQFF
v_gene: TRBV7-9; d_gene: TRBD2; abundance: few; j_gene: TRBJ2-7; CDR3nt: TGTGCCAGCAGCTGGACTAGCGTTTACGAGCAGTACTTC; CDR3aa: CASSWTSVYEQYF
v_gene: TRBV7-6; d_gene: NA; abundance: few; j_gene: TRBJ1-1; CDR3nt: TGTGCCAGCAGCTTGTTTGAGCTGCCGAACACTGAAGCTTTCTTT; CDR3aa: CASSLFELPNTEAFF
v_gene: TRBV3-1/TRBV3-2; d_gene: TRBD1; abundance: NA; j_gene: TRBJ2-5; CDR3nt: TGTGCCAGCAGCCTAGACCATCGACGGACAGGGGGGGAGACCCAGTACTTC; CDR3aa: CASSLDHRRTGGETQYF
v_gene: TRBV29-1; d_gene: NA; abundance: NA; j_gene: TRBJ2-5; CDR3nt: TGCAGCGTCAGAACGGGACATCGGGAGACCCAGTACTTC; CDR3aa: CSVRTGHRETQYF
v_gene: TRBV10-3; d_gene: NA; abundance: NA; j_gene: TRBJ1-5; CDR3nt: TGTGCCATCAGTAGTCAGGGAAGCAATCAGCCCCAGCATTTT; CDR3aa: CAISSQGSNQPQHF
v_gene: TRBV7-6; d_gene: TRBD1; abundance: NA; j_gene: TRBJ2-3; CDR3nt: TGTGCCAGCAGCTTGGGACAGACAAACACAGATACGCAGTATTTT; CDR3aa: CASSLGQTNTDTQYF
v_gene: TRBV25-1; d_gene: NA; abundance: NA; j_gene: TRBJ2-2; CDR3nt: TGTGCCAGCCGGGGAGTCGGGGAGCTGTTTTTT; CDR3aa: CASRGVGELFF
v_gene: TRBV19; d_gene: TRBD1; abundance: few; j_gene: TRBJ1-3; CDR3nt: TGTGCCAGCCACGACAGGGCTCACGGAAACACCATATATTTT; CDR3aa: CASHDRAHGNTIYF
v_gene: TRBV5-1; d_gene: TRBD1; abundance: NA; j_gene: TRBJ2-6; CDR3nt: TGCGCCAGCAGCTCCGCCGGGACAGCACTCTCTGGGGCCAACGTCCTGACTTTC; CDR3aa: CASSSAGTALSGANVLTF
v_gene: TRBV19; d_gene: TRBD1; abundance: NA; j_gene: TRBJ1-2; CDR3nt: TGTGCCAGTAGTATAGGACAGGGCTATGGCTACACCTTC; CDR3aa: CASSIGQGYGYTF
v_gene: TRBV10-3; d_gene: NA; abundance: NA; j_gene: TRBJ1-3; CDR3nt: TGTGCCACTCAGGAGGTACTAGGGAAATTCTCCGGAAACACCATATATTTT; CDR3aa: CATQEVLGKFSGNTIYF
v_gene: TRBV27; d_gene: NA; abundance: NA; j_gene: TRBJ2-4; CDR3nt: TGTGCCAGCAGCCCGGACAGACCAAACATTCAGTACTTC; CDR3aa: CASSPDRPNIQYF
v_gene: TRBV7-6; d_gene: NA; abundance: NA; j_gene: TRBJ2-3; CDR3nt: TGTGCCAGCAGCCCAGTAGATTCAAGGGGGTTTGGAGATACGCAGTATTTT; CDR3aa: CASSPVDSRGFGDTQYF
v_gene: TRBV7-2; d_gene: NA; abundance: NA; j_gene: TRBJ2-1; CDR3nt: TGTGCCAGCACTAGACCCATGTCCTACAATGAGCAGTTCTTC; CDR3aa: CASTRPMSYNEQFF
v_gene: TRBV9; d_gene: NA; abundance: NA; j_gene: TRBJ2-2; CDR3nt: TGTGCCAGCAGCGTTGGGACTGTGAACACCGGGGAGCTGTTTTTT; CDR3aa: CASSVGTVNTGELFF
v_gene: TRBV7-2; d_gene: NA; abundance: once; j_gene: TRBJ2-1; CDR3nt: TGTGCCAGCAGCCCTAGCTACATCAATGAGCAGTTCTTC; CDR3aa: CASSPSYINEQFF
v_gene: TRBV30; d_gene: TRBD1; abundance: NA; j_gene: TRBJ1-2; CDR3nt: TGTGCCTGGACCGCCGACAGGGGCTATGGCTACACCTTC; CDR3aa: CAWTADRGYGYTF
v_gene: TRBV24-1; d_gene: NA; abundance: few; j_gene: TRBJ2-5; CDR3nt: TGTGCCACCAGTGATTTGCCCGGGAGTAGGGAGACCCAGTACTTC; CDR3aa: CATSDLPGSRETQYF
v_gene: TRBV19; d_gene: NA; abundance: NA; j_gene: TRBJ1-1; CDR3nt: TGTGCCCGAAGGACGAAGGGCAGGGGCCTGCCTGAAGCTTTCTTT; CDR3aa: CARRTKGRGLPEAFF
v_gene: TRBV5-5; d_gene: NA; abundance: many; j_gene: TRBJ1-2; CDR3nt: TGTGCCAGCAGCGTCAACAGGGTAGTAGATGGCTACACCTTC; CDR3aa: CASSVNRVVDGYTF
v_gene: TRBV28; d_gene: NA; abundance: NA; j_gene: TRBJ1-5; CDR3nt: TGTGCCGGAAACAGGGTTAGCAATCAGCCCCAGCATTTT; CDR3aa: CAGNRVSNQPQHF
v_gene: TRBV7-2; d_gene: TRBD2; abundance: NA; j_gene: TRBJ2-1; CDR3nt: TGTGCCAGCAGCTTGGATAGCGGGCTGCGCAATGAGCAGTTCTTC; CDR3aa: CASSLDSGLRNEQFF
v_gene: TRBV7-9; d_gene: NA; abundance: NA; j_gene: TRBJ2-1; CDR3nt: TGTGCCAGCAGCAAGGACAGGGAAGGGACTACGTTCTTC; CDR3aa: CASSKDREGTTFF
v_gene: TRBV5-1; d_gene: NA; abundance: NA; j_gene: TRBJ2-2; CDR3nt: TGCGCCAGCAGCCCAAACACCGGGGAGCTGTTTTTT; CDR3aa: CASSPNTGELFF
v_gene: TRBV5-8; d_gene: NA; abundance: NA; j_gene: TRBJ1-6; CDR3nt: TGTGCCAGCAGCAATAACAGGGACTCCTATAATTCACCCCTCCACTTT; CDR3aa: CASSNNRDSYNSPLHF
v_gene: TRBV6-2/TRBV6-3; d_gene: TRBD2; abundance: NA; j_gene: TRBJ2-3; CDR3nt: TGTGCCAGCAGTTCCCGGGGGGGGACTAGCACAGATACGCAGTATTTT; CDR3aa: CASSSRGGTSTDTQYF
v_gene: TRBV20-1; d_gene: NA; abundance: NA; j_gene: TRBJ2-7; CDR3nt: TGCAGTGCTAGAGGAGGGCACGAGCAGTACTTC; CDR3aa: CSARGGHEQYF
v_gene: TRBV28; d_gene: TRBD1; abundance: NA; j_gene: TRBJ2-1; CDR3nt: TGTGCCAGCAGTCGGGACAGCCACCCCTACAATGAGCAGTTCTTC; CDR3aa: CASSRDSHPYNEQFF
v_gene: TRBV2; d_gene: NA; abundance: NA; j_gene: TRBJ1-1; CDR3nt: TGTGCCAGCAGTACACAGGGGAACACTGAAGCTTTCTTT; CDR3aa: CASSTQGNTEAFF
v_gene: TRBV7-9; d_gene: NA; abundance: few; j_gene: TRBJ1-6; CDR3nt: TGTGCCAGCAGCCGGTACGGACAGAATAATTCACCCCTCCACTTT; CDR3aa: CASSRYGQNNSPLHF
v_gene: TRBV6-4; d_gene: NA; abundance: NA; j_gene: TRBJ1-2; CDR3nt: TGTGCCAGCAGTCCCCAGGGCGGGAATGGCTACACCTTC; CDR3aa: CASSPQGGNGYTF
v_gene: TRBV19; d_gene: NA; abundance: NA; j_gene: TRBJ1-6; CDR3nt: TGTGCCAGTAGTATAAGGCAGGGTAATTCACCCCTCCACTTT; CDR3aa: CASSIRQGNSPLHF
v_gene: TRBV7-9; d_gene: TRBD2; abundance: NA; j_gene: TRBJ2-7; CDR3nt: TGTGCCAGCAGCCTCGGGACTAGCGGGCAAACCTACGAGCAGTACTTC; CDR3aa: CASSLGTSGQTYEQYF
v_gene: TRBV5-3; d_gene: NA; abundance: NA; j_gene: TRBJ1-5; CDR3nt: TGTGCCAGAAGCCGGGGGTACAATCAGCCCCAGCATTTT; CDR3aa: CARSRGYNQPQHF
v_gene: TRBV5-1; d_gene: NA; abundance: NA; j_gene: TRBJ2-5; CDR3nt: TGCGCCAGCAGCTTGGTGTCTGGGGCCCAAGAGACCCAGTACTTC; CDR3aa: CASSLVSGAQETQYF
v_gene: TRBV18; d_gene: TRBD1; abundance: few; j_gene: TRBJ1-2; CDR3nt: TGTGCCAGCTCACCACGGTCGGAACCAGGGGGCCATGGCTACACCTTC; CDR3aa: CASSPRSEPGGHGYTF
v_gene: TRBV6-5; d_gene: NA; abundance: NA; j_gene: TRBJ1-2; CDR3nt: TGTGCCTCCCTGTCAGGGCTGGGCTACACCTTC; CDR3aa: CASLSGLGYTF